The present entry profiles one T cell receptor (beta chain) with its context. The assay was immunoSEQ multiplex PCR, and TCRdb's table has in-frame clones only and misses some. The sample holds around 300,000 clones, around 92% seen once. Adults between roughly 18 and 95 years of age took part from some 25 US areas. This CDR3 has 13 residues. Germline V lookup: CDR1 SGDLS, CDR2 YYNGEE. Trimming pared 3 bases from V and 0 bases from J, leaving 6 bases between. The data were obtained in a study of blood T cell repertoires in COVID-19. Sequences were obtained from PBMCs or T cells enriched from blood (not recorded which). The rearrangement uses TRBV9 and TRBJ1-1; unclear D gene. The TCR originated in a woman aged 30 to 39 who had recovered from COVID-19. The CDR3 here is CASSAQVNTEAFF. CDR3 nucleotides: TGTGCCAGCAGCGCCCAGGTGAACACTGAAGCTTTCTTT. Drawing the rest from reference TRBV9 and TRBJ1-1, the complete variable domain is DSGVTQTPKHLITATGQRVTLRCSPRSGDLSVYWYQQSLDQGLQFLIQYYNGEERAKGNILERFSAQQFPDLHSELNLSSLELGDSALYFCASSAQVNTEAFFGQGTRLTVV.